This is a list of T cell receptor beta chains from one sample in a study of OX40 agonist ivuxolimab in advanced cancers. Measured with immunoSEQ multiplex PCR; TCRdb has only the in-frame clones, and not every one. The sample lists some 81,000 clones, 65% to 90% seen once, with approximately 0.63% in the top ten. Sequenced material: CD4+ or CD8+ T cells sorted from blood, taken in a trial of the OX40 agonist ivuxolimab. The receptors derive from an adult with an advanced solid tumor such as melanoma, head and neck, liver or kidney cancer. CDR3s include the opening cysteine and the closing phenylalanine or tryptophan. A D gene is named only where the DNA matches it firmly. Size is stated for part of the rows, as once, few or many counts, or as a class when the clone is expanded.

V	J	D	size	DNA	CDR3
TRBV7-2	TRBJ2-7	.	once	TGTGCCAGCAGCTGGACCGAGGGTGCCTACGAGCAGTACTTC	CASSWTEGAYEQYF
TRBV2	TRBJ1-6	.	.	TGTGCCAGCAGTGAGAGGGGGTTAGGTGACAGATCACCCCTCCACTTT	CASSERGLGDRSPLHF
TRBV5-4	TRBJ1-5	.	.	TGTGCCAGCAGCTTGGGAGACAGGCCGCGGGTTGGGAACGGCAATCAGCCCCAGCATTTT	CASSLGDRPRVGNGNQPQHF
TRBV25-1	TRBJ2-4	.	.	TGTGCCAGCAGACCTCGGTGGATAGCCAAAAACATTCAGTACTTC	CASRPRWIAKNIQYF
TRBV2	TRBJ2-5	.	.	TGTGCCTGCGGTGGGCAGAGGAAAGAGACCCAGTACTTC	CACGGQRKETQYF
TRBV9	TRBJ1-6	.	.	TGTGCCAGCAGCCTGACTCCGGACAGCTCCTATAATTCACCCCTCCACTTT	CASSLTPDSSYNSPLHF
TRBV12-2	TRBJ1-6	.	.	TGTGCAAGTCGTCGCCGACAGGGTACTATGGTAGGATCACCCCTCCACTTT	CASRRRQGTMVGSPLHF
TRBV7-9	TRBJ2-7	.	.	TGTGCCAGCAGCCAGGCCTACGAGCAGTACTTC	CASSQAYEQYF
TRBV7-2	TRBJ1-1	TRBD1	.	TGTGCCAGCAGCCCCCGGACAGGGCGAGCCACTGAAGCTTTCTTT	CASSPRTGRATEAFF
TRBV2	TRBJ1-4	TRBD1	.	TGTGCCAGCTCCCGGACAGGGGGTGAAAAACTGTTTTTT	CASSRTGGEKLFF
TRBV6-5	TRBJ2-3	TRBD1	.	TGTGCCAGCAGTTACGGGACAGGGGGCACAGATACGCAGTATTTT	CASSYGTGGTDTQYF
TRBV7-2	TRBJ2-5	TRBD2	.	TGTGCCAGCAGCCCCGGGACTAGCGTCGTGGAGACCCAGTACTTC	CASSPGTSVVETQYF
TRBV7-6	TRBJ2-7	TRBD2	.	TGTGCCAGCAAGGCTAGCGGGGGGGCAACCACCTACGAGCAGTACTTC	CASKASGGATTYEQYF
TRBV5-1	TRBJ2-5	.	.	TGCGCCAGCAGCTTGGGACACTCCCTCGGGGAGACCCAGTACTTC	CASSLGHSLGETQYF
TRBV9	TRBJ1-1	.	.	TGTGCCAGCAGCCCCCGGGGGGGTAGCGCTGAAGCTTTCTTT	CASSPRGGSAEAFF
TRBV6-4	TRBJ2-5	.	.	TGTGCCAGCAGCCGGGGGGCTAAAGAGACCCAGTACTTC	CASSRGAKETQYF
TRBV30	TRBJ1-5	TRBD1	.	TGTGCCTGGAGTGGAAAGACAGGGGTCAGCAATCAGCCCCAGCATTTT	CAWSGKTGVSNQPQHF
TRBV13	TRBJ2-7	.	.	TGTGCCAGCAGCTTAGGGTACAGGTTTAACTCCTACGAGCAGTACTTC	CASSLGYRFNSYEQYF
TRBV6-1	TRBJ1-3	.	once	TGTGCCAGCAGTGATACGGCTGGAAACACCATATATTTT	CASSDTAGNTIYF
TRBV5-1	TRBJ2-1	.	.	TGCGCCAGCAGCTTGGCGGCCTACCGGGGCTCCTACAATGAGCAGTTCTTC	CASSLAAYRGSYNEQFF
TRBV7-9	TRBJ1-3	.	.	TGTGCCGCCGAAGGGGGGGCCGCCACCTCCTCTGGAAACACCATATATTTT	CAAEGGAATSSGNTIYF
TRBV5-1	TRBJ1-1	TRBD1	few	TGCGCCAGCAGCTTGGGGACAGGACAGGGGGCTTTCTTT	CASSLGTGQGAFF
TRBV5-4	TRBJ1-2	.	.	TGTGCCAGCAGCATGGGGGGGGAGATAAACTATGGCTACACCTTC	CASSMGGEINYGYTF
TRBV28	TRBJ2-3	.	.	TGTGCCAGCAGTTCTAAGGATAGGGGCACAGATACGCAGTATTTT	CASSSKDRGTDTQYF
TRBV11-2	TRBJ2-1	.	.	TGTGCCAGCAGCTCAGGACAATCCTACAATGAGCAGTTCTTC	CASSSGQSYNEQFF
TRBV5-6	TRBJ1-2	TRBD1	.	TGTGCCAGCAGCTTCGGGACAGGGGGCCGGGGCTACACCTTC	CASSFGTGGRGYTF
TRBV7-2	TRBJ1-2	.	.	TGTGCCAGCAGCGCAGGACAGAGCTTCTATGGCTACACCTTC	CASSAGQSFYGYTF
TRBV5-6	TRBJ2-3	.	.	TGTGCCAGCAGCTTGGTTGCAGATACGCAGTATTTT	CASSLVADTQYF
TRBV18	TRBJ2-6	.	.	TGTGCCAGTTCTGTGGACAGCTCTGGGGCCAACGTCCTGACTTTC	CASSVDSSGANVLTF
TRBV18	TRBJ2-5	.	.	TGTGCCAGCGGGGGCTCGAGGGATGGAGAGACCCAGTACTTC	CASGGSRDGETQYF
TRBV10-3	TRBJ1-1	.	.	TGTGCCATCAGGCCTTGGGAGATGAACACTGAAGCTTTCTTT	CAIRPWEMNTEAFF
TRBV30	TRBJ1-5	TRBD1	.	TGTGCCTGGAATAGGGGGCAGGGGGATGTTGTGCCCCAGCATTTT	CAWNRGQGDVVPQHF
TRBV11-2	TRBJ2-2	TRBD2	.	TGTGCCAGCAGCTTAGCTCTAGCGGGGGGGTACGACACCGGGGAGCTGTTTTTT	CASSLALAGGYDTGELFF
TRBV5-1	TRBJ2-5	TRBD2	.	TGCGCCAGCAGCTTGGTGGTAGCGGGGGGGCGGTTGGAGACCCAGTACTTC	CASSLVVAGGRLETQYF
TRBV19	TRBJ2-3	TRBD2	.	TGTGCCAGTAGTATGACCTCGGGACTAGCGGGGGGTGGAGTGGCGGCAGATACGCAGTATTTT	CASSMTSGLAGGGVAADTQYF
TRBV7-9	TRBJ1-4	.	.	TGTGCCAGCAGCTTAAGGCCCCGCATGGGTCAGGAAAAACTGTTTTTT	CASSLRPRMGQEKLFF
TRBV6-1	TRBJ2-3	TRBD2	.	TGTGCCAGCAGTGAACGACCTAGCGGGGGGGCCAAGTCAATAGATACGCAGTATTTT	CASSERPSGGAKSIDTQYF
TRBV5-4	TRBJ2-1	TRBD2	.	TGTGCCAGCAGCTTGCGACTAGCGGGGGGCTACAATGAGCAGTTCTTC	CASSLRLAGGYNEQFF
TRBV6-6	TRBJ2-3	TRBD2	few	TGTGCCAGCAGCTCAGGCGGCGGGGGGACCACAGATACGCAGTATTTT	CASSSGGGGTTDTQYF
TRBV7-2	TRBJ2-5	TRBD2	.	TGTGCCAGCAGCTTTGCGGGGGGGCAAGAGACCCAGTACTTC	CASSFAGGQETQYF
TRBV7-2	TRBJ2-2	.	.	TGTGCCAGCAGCCTCCTGGGGGGGGCCGGCGGGGAGCTGTTTTTT	CASSLLGGAGGELFF
TRBV29-1	TRBJ1-2	TRBD1	.	TGCAGCGTGAATCGGGCGGGACAGGGGACTTCCTATGGCTACACCTTC	CSVNRAGQGTSYGYTF
TRBV29-1	TRBJ1-4	.	.	TGCAGCGTTGGGCTGCAAGGGGGGGCAGGGGAAAAACTGTTTTTT	CSVGLQGGAGEKLFF
TRBV7-2	TRBJ2-1	TRBD1	.	TGTGCCAGCAGCCCGGGGCCGACGACAGGGGTCTATGAGCAGTTCTTC	CASSPGPTTGVYEQFF
TRBV5-1	TRBJ1-4	TRBD1	.	TGCGCCAGCAGCTCGGGACAGGAGAATGAAAAACTGTTTTTT	CASSSGQENEKLFF